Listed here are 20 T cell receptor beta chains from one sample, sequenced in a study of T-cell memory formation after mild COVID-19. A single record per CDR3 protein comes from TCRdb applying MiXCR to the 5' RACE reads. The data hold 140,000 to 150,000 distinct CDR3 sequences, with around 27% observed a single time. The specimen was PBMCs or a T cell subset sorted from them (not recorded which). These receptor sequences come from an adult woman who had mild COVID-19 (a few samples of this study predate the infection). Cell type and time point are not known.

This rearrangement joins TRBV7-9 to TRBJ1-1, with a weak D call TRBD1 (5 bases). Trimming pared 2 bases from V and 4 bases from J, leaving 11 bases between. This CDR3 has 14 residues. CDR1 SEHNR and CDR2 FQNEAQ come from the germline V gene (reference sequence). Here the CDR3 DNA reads TGTGCCAGCAGCTTAATTTTGGGGGTCACTGAAGCTTTCTTT. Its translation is CASSLILGVTEAFF. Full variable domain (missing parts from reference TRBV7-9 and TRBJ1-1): DTGVSQNPRHKITKRGQNVTFRCDPISEHNRLYWYRQTLGQGPEFLTYFQNEAQLEKSRLLSDRFSAERPKGSFSTLEIQRTEQGDSAMYLCASSLILGVTEAFFGQGTRLTVV.

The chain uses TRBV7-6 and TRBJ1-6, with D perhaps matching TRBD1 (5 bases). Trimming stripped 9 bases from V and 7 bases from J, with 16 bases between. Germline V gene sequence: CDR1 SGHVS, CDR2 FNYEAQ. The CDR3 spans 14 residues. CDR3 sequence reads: CASTGLGVNSPLHF. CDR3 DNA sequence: TGTGCCAGTACCGGGTTGGGGGTAAATTCACCCCTCCACTTT.

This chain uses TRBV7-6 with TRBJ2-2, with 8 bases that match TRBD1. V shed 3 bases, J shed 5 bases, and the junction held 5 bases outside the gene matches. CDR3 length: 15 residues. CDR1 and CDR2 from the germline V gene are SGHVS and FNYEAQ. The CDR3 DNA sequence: TGTGCCAGCAGCTTTCAGACAGGGGTTACCGGGGAGCTGTTTTTT. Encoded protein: CASSFQTGVTGELFF.

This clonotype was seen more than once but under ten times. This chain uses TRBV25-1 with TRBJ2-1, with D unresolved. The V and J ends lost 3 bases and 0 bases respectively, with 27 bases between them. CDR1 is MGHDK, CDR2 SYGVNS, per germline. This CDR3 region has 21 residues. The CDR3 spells CASSDPALGSGPVSSYNEQFF. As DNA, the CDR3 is TGTGCCAGCAGTGACCCTGCCCTGGGGTCGGGCCCTGTGAGCTCCTACAATGAGCAGTTCTTC.

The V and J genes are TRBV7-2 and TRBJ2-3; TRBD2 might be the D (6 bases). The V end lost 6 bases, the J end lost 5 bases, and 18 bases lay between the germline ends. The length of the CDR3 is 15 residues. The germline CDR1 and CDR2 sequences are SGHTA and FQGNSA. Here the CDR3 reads CASSLATSGVDTQYF. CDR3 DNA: TGTGCCAGCAGTCTGGCGACTAGTGGGGTAGATACGCAGTATTTT.

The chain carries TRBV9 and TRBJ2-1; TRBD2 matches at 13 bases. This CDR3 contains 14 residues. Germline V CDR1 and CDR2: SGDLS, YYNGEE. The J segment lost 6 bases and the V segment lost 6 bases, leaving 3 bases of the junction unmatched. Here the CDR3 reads CASTWTSGSNEQFF. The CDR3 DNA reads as TGTGCCAGCACCTGGACTAGCGGGAGCAATGAGCAGTTCTTC.

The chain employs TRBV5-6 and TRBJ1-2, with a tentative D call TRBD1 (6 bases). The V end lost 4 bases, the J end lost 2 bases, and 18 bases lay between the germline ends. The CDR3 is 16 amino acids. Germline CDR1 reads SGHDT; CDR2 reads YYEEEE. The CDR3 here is CASSGDGGAVNYGYTF. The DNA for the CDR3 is TGTGCCAGCAGCGGGGACGGGGGGGCCGTGAACTATGGCTACACCTTC.

The CDR3: CASSEAGIYGYTF. The CDR3 DNA reads TGTGCCAGCAGTGAAGCAGGCATCTATGGCTACACCTTC. This chain uses TRBV6-1 with TRBJ1-2; D uncertain. This CDR3 is built from 13 residues. Germline values: CDR1 MNHNS, CDR2 SASEGT. Trimming pared 0 bases from V and 4 bases from J, leaving 6 bases between.

Here the CDR3 reads CASSPRDWPDEQFF. CDR3 sequence (DNA): TGTGCCAGCAGCCCCCGGGACTGGCCGGATGAGCAGTTCTTC. The gene calls are TRBV7-3 and TRBJ2-1; D possibly corresponds to TRBD2 (6 bases). CDR1 and CDR2 from the germline V gene are SGHTA and FQGTGA. Trimming left V 5 bases short and J 8 bases short, with 16 bases between. The CDR3 runs 14 residues.

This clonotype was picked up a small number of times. The CDR3 spells CASSEGFKNQETQYF. The DNA for the CDR3 is TGTGCCAGCAGTGAAGGGTTTAAGAACCAAGAGACCCAGTACTTC. This chain uses TRBV2 with TRBJ2-5, with unresolved D. The CDR3 is 15 residues long. Germline V gene data show CDR1 as SNHLY and CDR2 as FYNNEI. Trimming took 1 base from V and 0 from J, leaving 9 bases between them.

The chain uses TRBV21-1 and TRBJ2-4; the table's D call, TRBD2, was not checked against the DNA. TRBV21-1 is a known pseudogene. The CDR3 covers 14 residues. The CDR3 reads CASSRREVKNIQYF. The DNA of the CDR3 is TGTGCCAGCAGCCGTCGGGAGGTCAAAAACATTCAGTACTTC.

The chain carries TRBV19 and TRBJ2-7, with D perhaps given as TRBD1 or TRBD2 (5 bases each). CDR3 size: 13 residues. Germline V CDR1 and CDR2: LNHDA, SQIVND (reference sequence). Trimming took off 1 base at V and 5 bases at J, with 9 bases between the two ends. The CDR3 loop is CASSIVEGNEQYF. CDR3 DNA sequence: TGTGCCAGTAGTATAGTCGAGGGGAACGAGCAGTACTTC. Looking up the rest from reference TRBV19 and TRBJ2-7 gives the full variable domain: DGGITQSPKYLFRKEGQNVTLSCEQNLNHDAMYWYRQDPGQGLRLIYYSQIVNDFQKGDIAEGYSVSREKKESFPLTVTSAQKNPTAFYLCASSIVEGNEQYFGPGTRLTVT.

The CDR3 spells CASSSSYSDSNQPQHF. The DNA for the CDR3 is TGTGCCAGCAGCTCATCATACAGCGATAGCAATCAGCCCCAGCATTTT. The rearrangement uses TRBV7-9 and TRBJ1-5, with unresolved D. Germline V gene lookup returns CDR1 SEHNR and CDR2 FQNEAQ (reference sequence). This CDR3 has 16 residues. V shed 4 bases and J shed 0 bases, with 13 bases lying between them. Complete variable domain (other parts from reference TRBV7-9 and TRBJ1-5): DTGVSQNPRHKITKRGQNVTFRCDPISEHNRLYWYRQTLGQGPEFLTYFQNEAQLEKSRLLSDRFSAERPKGSFSTLEIQRTEQGDSAMYLCASSSSYSDSNQPQHFGDGTRLSIL.

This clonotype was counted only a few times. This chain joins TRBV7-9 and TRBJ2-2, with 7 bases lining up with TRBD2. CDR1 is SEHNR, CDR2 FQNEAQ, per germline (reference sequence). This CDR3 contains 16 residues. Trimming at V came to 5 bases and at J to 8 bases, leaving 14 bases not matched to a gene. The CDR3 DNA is TGTGCCAGCAGCCCCAGCGGGATCCTCCGCCTAGGGGAGCTGTTTTTT. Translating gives CASSPSGILRLGELFF.

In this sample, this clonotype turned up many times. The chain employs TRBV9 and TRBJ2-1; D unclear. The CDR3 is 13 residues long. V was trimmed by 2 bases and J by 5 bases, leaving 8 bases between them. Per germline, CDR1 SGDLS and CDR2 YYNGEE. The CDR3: CASSVQLNNEQFF. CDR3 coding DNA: TGTGCCAGCAGCGTCCAACTGAACAATGAGCAGTTCTTC.

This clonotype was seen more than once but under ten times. The CDR3 region has the DNA TGTGCCAGCACCACGACAGGGGGTCAGGGCTACACCTTC. As protein: CASTTTGGQGYTF. V and J are TRBV7-2 and TRBJ1-2; 9 nucleotides align to TRBD1. V lost 7 bases to trimming and J lost 8 bases; unmatched junction nucleotides: 8. CDR3 length: 13 residues. CDR1 is SGHTA, CDR2 FQGNSA, per germline.

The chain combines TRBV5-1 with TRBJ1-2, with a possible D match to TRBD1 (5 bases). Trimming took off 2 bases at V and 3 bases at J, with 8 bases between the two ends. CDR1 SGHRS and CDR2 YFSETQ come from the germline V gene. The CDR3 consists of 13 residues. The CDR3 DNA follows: TGCGCCAGCAGCTTTGGGGACTACTATGGCTACACCTTC. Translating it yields CASSFGDYYGYTF.

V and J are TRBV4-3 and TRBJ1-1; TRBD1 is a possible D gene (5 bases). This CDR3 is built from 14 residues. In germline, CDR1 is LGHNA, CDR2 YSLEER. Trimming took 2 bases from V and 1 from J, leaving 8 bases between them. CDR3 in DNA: TGCGCCAGCAGCCAATTTCAGGGGAACACTGAAGCTTTCTTT. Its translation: CASSQFQGNTEAFF.

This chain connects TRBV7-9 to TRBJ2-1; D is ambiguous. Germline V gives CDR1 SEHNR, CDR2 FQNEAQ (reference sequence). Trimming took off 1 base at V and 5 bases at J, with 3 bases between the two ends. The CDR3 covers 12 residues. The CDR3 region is CASSLEDNEQFF. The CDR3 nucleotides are TGTGCCAGCAGCTTAGAAGACAATGAGCAGTTCTTC.

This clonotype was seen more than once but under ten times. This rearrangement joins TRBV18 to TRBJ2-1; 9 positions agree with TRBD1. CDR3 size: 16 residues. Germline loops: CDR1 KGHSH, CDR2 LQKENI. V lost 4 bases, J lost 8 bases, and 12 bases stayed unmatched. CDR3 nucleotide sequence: TGTGCCAGCTCACGTCACGACAGGGGGATGGCGGATGAGCAGTTCTTC. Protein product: CASSRHDRGMADEQFF.